A single sample gave rise to the 15 T cell receptor beta chains below, sequenced in a study of T-cell memory formation after mild COVID-19. Via MiXCR, TCRdb re-called the 5' RACE reads, giving one row per CDR3 protein. The table has about 320,000 distinct CDR3 sequences, around 15% seen once; the top ten hold around 20%. The sample taken for sequencing was PBMCs or a T cell subset sorted from them (not recorded which). The source is a man between 18 and 29 years old who had mild COVID-19 (a few samples of this study predate the infection). Cell type and time point are not known.

This clonotype was counted many times. The rearrangement joins TRBV4-2 to TRBJ2-4, with D possibly being TRBD1 or TRBD2 (6 bases each). Trimming stripped 9 bases from V and 8 bases from J, with 17 bases between. Looked up from germline, CDR1 is LGHNA and CDR2 is YNFKEQ. The CDR3 runs 13 residues. CDR3 amino acids: CASRGVSADIQYF. In DNA form, the CDR3 reads TGTGCCAGTAGGGGGGTTTCCGCGGACATTCAGTACTTC.

This clonotype turned up a few times. The rearrangement links TRBV7-2 to TRBJ2-2; D gene uncertain. This CDR3 comprises 14 residues. Trimming stripped 3 bases from V and 6 bases from J, with 11 bases between. Germline loops: CDR1 SGHTA, CDR2 FQGNSA. Here the CDR3 reads CASSFSSPPGELFF. The CDR3 region has the DNA TGTGCCAGCAGCTTCTCCTCCCCCCCCGGGGAGCTGTTTTTT.

The chain uses TRBV29-1 and TRBJ2-7; 8 nucleotides match TRBD1. The V gene's germline CDR1 is SQVTM and CDR2 ANQGSEA. V was clipped by 5 bases and J by 7 bases; unmatched bases: 16. The CDR3 totals 15 residues. CDR3 bases: TGCAGCGTTTCCGCTGGCCCAGGGGGCTCTTGGGAGCAGTACTTC. This translates into CSVSAGPGGSWEQYF.

V usage is TRBV6-2 or TRBV6-3 and J usage is TRBJ1-6; 9 nucleotides line up with TRBD1. Germline V lookup: CDR1 MNHEY, CDR2 SVGEGT. V gave up 5 bases and J gave up 7 bases; unmatched junction bases: 9. The CDR3 length is 16 residues. The CDR3 sequence: CASSPIYRGRNSPLHF. CDR3 sequence (DNA): TGTGCCAGCAGTCCAATTTACAGGGGGCGGAATTCACCCCTCCACTTT.

The chain recombines TRBV7-2 with TRBJ2-4; D is unresolved. This CDR3 has 13 residues. CDR1 and CDR2 (germline): SGHTA, FQGNSA. Trimming pared 1 base from V and 3 bases from J, leaving 4 bases between. The CDR3 loop is CASSLEVKNIQYF. The CDR3 nucleotides are TGTGCCAGCAGCTTAGAGGTCAAAAACATTCAGTACTTC.

In its sample, this clonotype was seen a few times. The CDR3 DNA follows: TGTGCCATCAGTGAGTCGGGAGGGGCTGGGGCCAACGTCCTGACTTTC. Encoded protein: CAISESGGAGANVLTF. The genes are TRBV10-3 and TRBJ2-6; 7 bases are a match to TRBD2. CDR1 is ENHRY and CDR2 is SYGVKD in the germline V gene. The V segment lost 0 bases and the J segment 2 bases; nucleotides outside the gene matches: 1. The CDR3 loop spans 16 amino acids.

This clonotype was counted a few times. CDR3 in DNA: TGTGCCAGCAGTTTTGCTGGGGGGGACTACGAGCAGTACTTC. Translating gives CASSFAGGDYEQYF. The chain uses TRBV12-3 or TRBV12-4 and TRBJ2-7, with 7 nucleotides matching TRBD2. This CDR3 is built from 14 residues. The V segment lost 3 bases and the J segment 3 bases; nucleotides outside the gene matches: 5.

The chain uses TRBV4-1 and TRBJ2-5; D is unresolved. The V gene lost 4 bases and the J gene lost 6 bases, with 12 bases spanning the gap. Looked up from germline, CDR1 is MGHRA and CDR2 is YSYEKL. This CDR3 is 13 amino acids long. The CDR3 sequence is CASSPLVGQTQYF. CDR3 DNA: TGCGCCAGCAGCCCTTTGGTAGGGCAGACCCAGTACTTC.

The J gene is TRBJ2-7, the V gene TRBV6-2 or TRBV6-3; 8 bases align to TRBD2. Germline assignment: CDR1 MNHEY and CDR2 SVGEGT. The CDR3 has 13 residues. Germline trimming cut 8 bases from V and 0 bases from J; bases unmatched to any gene: 3. CDR3 DNA sequence: TGTGCCAGCCGGGGGGGCCTCTCCTACGAGCAGTACGTC. Amino acids: CASRGGLSYEQYV.

J is TRBJ2-7 and V is TRBV4-3, with 9 bases lining up with TRBD1. The V and J ends lost 0 bases and 3 bases, in that order; junction bases with no gene match: 3. Germline CDR1 is LGHNA and CDR2 is YSLEER. The CDR3 is 15 residues long. CDR3 region: CASSQDDRGVYEQYF. In nucleotides, the CDR3 is TGCGCCAGCAGCCAAGATGACAGGGGGGTCTACGAGCAGTACTTC.

This chain joins TRBV24-1 and TRBJ2-6; TRBD1 matches at 7 bases. The length of the CDR3 is 19 residues. CDR1 is KGHDR, CDR2 SFDVKD, per germline. With V trimmed by 3 bases and J by 0 bases, 10 bases remained unmatched. The chain's CDR3 is CATSDGVTGVRSGANVLTF. The CDR3 DNA follows: TGTGCCACCAGTGATGGGGTTACAGGGGTTCGCTCTGGGGCCAACGTCCTGACTTTC.

This clonotype was recorded at least ten times. V is TRBV5-1 and J is TRBJ1-1; D uncertain. The V gene's germline CDR1 is SGHRS and CDR2 YFSETQ. The V end lost 4 bases, the J end lost 1 base, and 14 bases lay between the germline ends. The CDR3 contains 15 residues. The CDR3 loop is CASSPRGSANTEAFF. As DNA, the CDR3 is TGCGCCAGCAGCCCCAGAGGGTCGGCGAACACTGAAGCTTTCTTT.

The V call is TRBV5-6, the J call TRBJ1-2; maybe TRBD1 (6 bases). The CDR3 loop spans 17 amino acids. Trimming pared 0 bases from V and 4 bases from J, leaving 19 bases between. CDR1 and CDR2 (germline): SGHDT, YYEEEE. The CDR3 region has the DNA TGTGCCAGCAGCTTGGAACTGGACAGACCCTTGGGCTATGGCTACACCTTC. It encodes CASSLELDRPLGYGYTF.

The V and J genes are TRBV5-1 and TRBJ2-2; 7 nucleotides match TRBD2. Germline V gives CDR1 SGHRS, CDR2 YFSETQ. The CDR3 totals 14 residues. V gave up 4 bases and J gave up 7 bases; unmatched junction bases: 7. The CDR3 nucleotides are TGCGCCAGCAGCCAAGGACTAGAAGGCGGGGAGCTGTTTTTT. Its protein is CASSQGLEGGELFF. The variable domain in full, with the rest retrieved from reference TRBV5-1 and TRBJ2-2, is KAGVTQTPRYLIKTRGQQVTLSCSPISGHRSVSWYQQTPGQGLQFLFEYFSETQRNKGNFPGRFSGRQFSNSRSEMNVSTLELGDSALYLCASSQGLEGGELFFGEGSRLTVL.

The chain links TRBV4-3 to TRBJ1-5; 9 bases fit TRBD1. J gave up 1 base and V 0 bases, and 7 bases lay outside the gene matches. Germline V CDR1 and CDR2: LGHNA, YSLEER. This CDR3 is built from 18 residues. As DNA, the CDR3 is TGCGCCAGCAGCCAAGATTACAGGGGGCTTTTGAGCAATCAGCCCCAGCATTTT. It is translated as CASSQDYRGLLSNQPQHF.